Listed here are 10 T cell receptor beta chains from one sample, sequenced in a study of T cells in Graves' hyperthyroidism and ophthalmopathy (dated by TCRdb to about 2019). Library preparation was by multiplex PCR. Sequencing relied on an Illumina HiSeq 2000. The TCR beta CDR3 regions were amplified from RNA transcripts. The TCR CDR3 was subjected to a first round of RT-PCR using the HTBI primer set and the Qiagen OneStep RT-PCR kit. Clones were called with MiXCR by TCRdb after fastp trimmed the public reads at Q25, and only in-frame beta chains were retained. Each record represents a unique CDR3 protein, reported with the most common genes and DNA among its rows. Here the sample has 350,000 to 450,000 distinct CDR3 sequences; about an eighth occur a single time. The ten largest clones capture around 27% of the sample. Sample: blood. The receptors shown here come from a man aged 50-60 years with Graves' ophthalmopathy.

The table lists this clonotype with a few counts. The V gene is TRBV29-1, the J gene TRBJ1-2; D call uncertain. This CDR3 is built from 12 residues. The germline CDR1 and CDR2 sequences are SQVTM and ANQGSEA. Trimming stripped 5 bases from V and 0 bases from J, with 7 bases between. The CDR3 DNA follows: TGCAGCGTTAATAAGGCTAACTATGGCTACACCTTC. Translation gives CSVNKANYGYTF.

This chain links TRBV12-3 or TRBV12-4 with TRBJ1-6; 8 nucleotides line up with TRBD1. The V gene end was trimmed by 4 bases and the J gene end by 3 bases; junction bases not matched to a gene: 11. CDR3 length: 18 amino acids. DNA of the CDR3: TGTGCCAGCAGTTCGGACAGGGTCCCGCTTCTCTATAATTCACCCCTCCACTTT. It translates to CASSSDRVPLLYNSPLHF.

This chain uses TRBV19 with TRBJ1-1; 7 positions match TRBD1. Germline V gene sequence: CDR1 LNHDA, CDR2 SQIVND (reference sequence). Trimming removed 0 bases from V and 1 base from J; junction bases left unmatched: 11. This CDR3 spans 18 amino acids. CDR3 bases: TGTGCCAGTAGTATAGACACCTTGAAAGGGGGCTGGAACACTGAAGCTTTCTTT. It yields the protein CASSIDTLKGGWNTEAFF.

This clonotype showed up many times. DNA of the CDR3: TGTGCCAGCAAAAGGGACAGGGCCACAGATACGCAGTATTTT. Translating gives CASKRDRATDTQYF. The rearrangement uses TRBV7-3 and TRBJ2-3; 9 bases agree with TRBD1. Germline V CDR1 and CDR2: SGHTA, FQGTGA. This CDR3 is built from 14 residues. V was clipped by 7 bases and J by 2 bases; unmatched bases: 4.

This clonotype was observed at least ten times. The gene calls are TRBV7-9 and TRBJ2-1, with no clear D. V lost 0 bases and J lost 9, with 15 bases in between. The germline CDR1 and CDR2 sequences are SEHNR and FQNEAQ (reference sequence). The CDR3 totals 15 residues. The CDR3 here is CASSLARRVLVEQFF. The CDR3 nucleotides read TGTGCCAGCAGCTTAGCGCGTCGGGTCCTGGTTGAGCAGTTCTTC.

This chain uses TRBV5-1 with TRBJ2-7; the D call may be TRBD1 or TRBD2 (5 bases each). The V gene lost 5 bases and the J gene lost 0 bases, with 15 bases spanning the gap. Germline lookup yields CDR1 SGHRS and CDR2 YFSETQ. The CDR3 contains 15 residues. The DNA of the CDR3 is TGCGCCAGCAGGCCGGGGCAGGTAAACTCCTACGAGCAGTACTTC. It translates to CASRPGQVNSYEQYF. Based on the CDR3 plus reference TRBV5-1 and TRBJ2-7, the full variable domain is KAGVTQTPRYLIKTRGQQVTLSCSPISGHRSVSWYQQTPGQGLQFLFEYFSETQRNKGNFPGRFSGRQFSNSRSEMNVSTLELGDSALYLCASRPGQVNSYEQYFGPGTRLTVT.

The J gene is TRBJ2-5, the V gene TRBV7-9; 7 bases agree with TRBD1. Germline V gene lookup returns CDR1 SEHNR and CDR2 FQNEAQ (reference sequence). This CDR3 comprises 17 residues. The V segment lost 4 bases and the J segment 3 bases; nucleotides outside the gene matches: 14. The CDR3 DNA sequence: TGTGCCAGCAGCTCAGAAGTCCCGGGACAGTGGGAAGAGACCCAGTACTTC. Translation gives CASSSEVPGQWEETQYF.

The table lists this clonotype with many counts. The CDR3 sequence is CSARRLAGGMYEQYF. The CDR3 coding sequence is TGCAGTGCTAGAAGACTAGCGGGAGGGATGTACGAGCAGTACTTC. V usage is TRBV20-1 and J usage is TRBJ2-7, with 14 bases identical to TRBD2. This CDR3 region has 15 residues. V was clipped by 2 bases and J by 4 bases; unmatched bases: 4. Germline-derived CDR1 and CDR2 are DFQATT and SNEGSKA (reference sequence).

This clonotype was recorded many times. The chain carries TRBV28 and TRBJ2-1, with 8 bases identical to TRBD1. The CDR3 covers 15 residues. CDR1 is MDHEN and CDR2 is SYDVKM in the germline V gene. V shed 5 bases, J shed 4 bases, and the junction held 7 bases outside the gene matches. This chain's CDR3 is CASSPTGGSYNEQFF. As DNA, the CDR3 is TGTGCCAGCAGTCCCACAGGGGGATCATACAATGAGCAGTTCTTC. The variable domain in full, with the rest retrieved from reference TRBV28 and TRBJ2-1, is DVKVTQSSRYLVKRTGEKVFLECVQDMDHENMFWYRQDPGLGLRLIYFSYDVKMKEKGDIPEGYSVSREKKERFSLILESASTNQTSMYLCASSPTGGSYNEQFFGPGTRLTVL.

This clonotype was counted ten times or more. CDR3 DNA: TGTGCCAGCAGCGTAGCTGGAGGTTTGGAGACCCAGTACTTC. Translating it yields CASSVAGGLETQYF. V and J are TRBV9 and TRBJ2-5, with D possibly TRBD2 on 5 matching bases. V lost 0 bases to trimming and J lost 5 bases, with 11 bases between them. Germline lookup yields CDR1 SGDLS and CDR2 YYNGEE. This CDR3 has 14 amino acids.